Following are 15 T cell receptor beta chains from one sample sequenced in a study of T cells after yellow fever vaccination. MiXCR, applied by TCRdb to the 5' RACE reads, yields one record per CDR3 protein. Of about 170,000 distinct CDR3 sequences in the sample, about 6% were seen once. The material sequenced was CD4+ T cells sorted from PBMCs, taken on the day of the first yellow fever vaccination. Every receptor here comes from a young man who received the YFV17D yellow fever vaccine.

This clonotype has at least ten counts. The chain joins TRBV7-2 to TRBJ1-1; no definite D call. This CDR3 comprises 14 residues. V lost 3 bases and J 6 bases, leaving 14 bases between the germline ends. Per the germline V gene, CDR1 is SGHTA and CDR2 is FQGNSA. The CDR3, as DNA: TGTGCCAGCAGCTTGTCGGTCCGGACCTCTGAAGCTTTCTTT. Residues: CASSLSVRTSEAFF.

This clonotype was seen a handful of times. The gene calls are TRBV4-1 and TRBJ1-5; no clear D. The germline V gene has CDR1 MGHRA and CDR2 YSYEKL. This CDR3 contains 15 residues. V was shortened by 0 bases and J by 0 bases, with 6 bases between the two germline ends. CDR3 in DNA: TGCGCCAGCAGCCAAGAACTATATAGCAATCAGCCCCAGCATTTT. Its translation is CASSQELYSNQPQHF.

This clonotype was seen a handful of times. The J gene is TRBJ1-2, the V gene TRBV6-5; 7 bases are shared with TRBD1. V gave up 6 bases and J gave up 1 base; unmatched junction bases: 5. Germline V gene sequence: CDR1 MNHEY, CDR2 SVGAGI. This CDR3 contains 14 residues. CDR3 in amino acids: CASRRGQSNYGYTF. The CDR3 DNA reads as TGTGCCAGCAGAAGGGGACAGAGTAACTATGGCTACACCTTC.

Regarding this clonotype: This may arise from a read error, as a much more abundant clone is one base away. This chain uses TRBV10-3 with TRBJ2-1; 13 bases align to TRBD2. The germline V gene has CDR1 ENHRY and CDR2 SYGVKD. This CDR3 is 18 amino acids long. The CDR3 is CAITETSGGPRSYNEQFF. Here the CDR3 DNA reads TGTGCCATCACTGAGACTAGCGGGGGGCCTAGGTCCTACAATGAGCAGTTCTTC.

This clonotype was detected a few times. CDR3 amino acids: CAWSATRKTTPSPYEQYF. In DNA form, the CDR3 reads TGTGCCTGGAGTGCCACCCGAAAGACTACCCCCTCTCCCTACGAGCAGTACTTC. This sequence joins TRBV30 and TRBJ2-7; tentatively, D is TRBD2 (5 bases). The CDR3 is made up of 18 amino acids. Germline V gene lookup returns CDR1 GTSNPN and CDR2 SVGIG (reference sequence). Trimming left V 1 base short and J 2 bases short, with 24 bases between.

This clonotype was recorded at least ten times. The CDR3 coding sequence is TGTGCCGCAAGGAGGGCAGGGTCCTACGAGCAGTACTTC. Translating gives CAARRAGSYEQYF. The chain has TRBV3-1 and TRBJ2-7, with a weak D call TRBD2 (6 bases). The CDR3 extends over 13 amino acids. Trimming took 11 bases from V and 1 from J, leaving 15 bases between them. Germline-derived CDR1 and CDR2 are LGHDT and YNNKEL (reference sequence).

This clonotype has only a few counts. This sequence joins TRBV7-2 and TRBJ1-6; D possibly corresponds to TRBD1 (5 bases). With 11 bases removed from V and 1 base from J, the gap between germline ends came to 6 bases. The CDR3 is made up of 12 amino acids. Germline lookup yields CDR1 SGHTA and CDR2 FQGNSA. Here the CDR3 DNA reads TGTGCCGGGGCTTCCTATAATTCACCCCTCCACTTT. Amino acid sequence: CAGASYNSPLHF. Using reference TRBV7-2 and TRBJ1-6 for the parts outside the CDR3, the full variable domain is GAGVSQSPSNKVTEKGKDVELRCDPISGHTALYWYRQSLGQGLEFLIYFQGNSAPDKSGLPSDRFSAERTGGSVSTLTIQRTQQEDSAVYLCAGASYNSPLHFGNGTRLTVT.

The genes are TRBV20-1 and TRBJ2-1, with TRBD2 as a possible D gene (5 bases). CDR1 is DFQATT and CDR2 is SNEGSKA in the germline V gene (reference sequence). This CDR3 has 12 residues. V was clipped by 2 bases and J by 5 bases, with 7 bases between them. CDR3 nucleotides: TGCAGTGCTAGACCGGGAAACAATGAGCAGTTCTTC. The encoded protein is CSARPGNNEQFF.

This clonotype has at least ten counts. This chain uses TRBV5-1 with TRBJ1-1; D possibly corresponds to TRBD1 (5 bases). The ends were cut back, 0 bases at V and 11 bases at J, with 17 bases in the middle. Germline assignment: CDR1 SGHRS and CDR2 YFSETQ. The CDR3 has 14 residues. The CDR3 DNA reads TGCGCCAGCAGCTTGGGGCCCGAGGCGGGGCCGGCTTTCTTT. Translated, it gives CASSLGPEAGPAFF.

This clonotype occurred a few times. The J gene is TRBJ2-3, the V gene TRBV12-3 or TRBV12-4; 8 nucleotides match TRBD1. Germline trimming cut 6 bases from V and 4 bases from J; bases unmatched to any gene: 9. The CDR3 has 15 amino acids. The CDR3 bases are TGTGCCAGCAGGCGCAATAACAGGGGGGCAGATACGCAGTATTTT. This gives the protein CASRRNNRGADTQYF.

This clonotype has a count of ten or more. The CDR3 DNA reads TGTGCCAGCAGCTTTAGCCGGACAACTGAGACCCAGTACTTC. As protein: CASSFSRTTETQYF. The chain joins TRBV7-2 to TRBJ2-5; possibly TRBD1 for D (5 bases). The CDR3 runs 14 residues. In germline, CDR1 is SGHTA, CDR2 FQGNSA. The germline V and J ends were trimmed by 3 bases and 5 bases, with 13 bases remaining between them.

This clonotype was observed a few times. The genes are TRBV19 and TRBJ2-3; TRBD2 is a possible D gene (6 bases). The CDR3 extends over 13 amino acids. The germline V gene encodes CDR1 LNHDA and CDR2 SQIVND (reference sequence). V was shortened by 6 bases and J by 7 bases, with 14 bases between the two germline ends. CDR3 in amino acids: CASSRGGGNTQYF. The CDR3 bases are TGTGCCAGTAGCCGGGGTGGAGGGAATACGCAGTATTTT.

This clonotype was observed a handful of times. The CDR3 nucleotides are TGTGCCAGCAGCGTAACTGGGGGGGGAAGCAATCAGCCCCAGCATTTT. Translated, it gives CASSVTGGGSNQPQHF. V and J are TRBV9 and TRBJ1-5, with D perhaps TRBD1 (5 bases). Germline lookup yields CDR1 SGDLS and CDR2 YYNGEE. Trimming removed 1 base from V and 1 base from J, with 12 bases in between. The CDR3 has 16 amino acids.

This clonotype was detected many times. The gene calls are TRBV4-1 and TRBJ1-5; perhaps TRBD1 as D (6 bases). V lost 4 bases to trimming and J lost 1 base, with 11 bases between them. Germline CDR1 and CDR2: MGHRA and YSYEKL. The CDR3 is 15 amino acids. The CDR3 loop reads CASSPYRASNQPQHF. CDR3 DNA: TGCGCCAGCAGCCCCTACAGGGCCAGCAATCAGCCCCAGCATTTT.

The V gene is TRBV5-5, the J gene TRBJ1-1; possibly TRBD1 for D (5 bases). Germline values: CDR1 SGHKS, CDR2 YYEKEE (reference sequence). This CDR3 comprises 13 residues. V was clipped by 4 bases and J by 5 bases, with 12 bases between them. CDR3 coding DNA: TGTGCCAGCAGCCCTTGGACATCTACTGAAGCTTTCTTT. This sequence encodes CASSPWTSTEAFF.